This TCR beta chain originates from a study of cytomegalovirus exposure and HLA in healthy donors. General study findings and limits: A later analysis, which compared TCR beta chains of equal frequency, found the HLA-associated ones more clonally expanded. According to a later analysis, donors in an Asian-associated ancestry cluster reportedly had fewer N-insertions than the roughly 720-donor mean.

Healthy individuals who donated bone marrow served as the donors. With regard to this clone: What it binds is not known.

The CDR3 loop spans 18 amino acids. V lost 0 bases, J lost 5 bases, and 15 bases stayed unmatched. Germline-derived CDR1 and CDR2 are SGDLS and YYNGEE. PCR primers comprised 60 Vbeta and 13 Jbeta primers. Libraries were prepared by immunoSEQ multiplex PCR; TCRdb keeps only in-frame clonotypes and omits some of them. The table lists approximately 300,000 clones, approximately 84% of them singletons, with more than 1.5% in the top ten. The chain uses TRBV9 and TRBJ2-3; 7 bases match TRBD2. Material: PBMCs. The origin of this receptor is a woman between 40 and 50 years old in good health and CMV-seropositive. The CDR3 DNA sequence: TGTGCCAGCAGCGTAGCCCCCGGGACTAAACTGGGAGTAGATACGCAGTATTTT. It specifies CASSVAPGTKLGVDTQYF.